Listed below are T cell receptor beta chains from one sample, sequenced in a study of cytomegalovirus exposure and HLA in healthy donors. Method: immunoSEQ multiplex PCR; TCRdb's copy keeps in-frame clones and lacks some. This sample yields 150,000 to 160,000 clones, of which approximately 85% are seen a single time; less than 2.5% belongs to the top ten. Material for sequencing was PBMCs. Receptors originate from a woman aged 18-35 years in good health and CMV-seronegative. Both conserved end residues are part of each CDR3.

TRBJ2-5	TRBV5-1	CASSLFTAAETQYF
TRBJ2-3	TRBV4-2	CASSLDGQGRDTQYF
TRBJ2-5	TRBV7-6	CASSLEGTTWGTQYF
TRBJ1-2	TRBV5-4	CASSLRQGAYGYTF
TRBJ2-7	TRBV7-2	CASSSGQGWSYEQYF
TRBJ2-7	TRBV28	CASRGGTGGYEQYF
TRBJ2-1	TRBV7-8	CASSRAGAASYNEQFF
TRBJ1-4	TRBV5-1	CASSLDRDRPNEKLFF
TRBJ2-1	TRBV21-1	CASSTSMGPGQSSNEQFF
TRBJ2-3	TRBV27	CASKPGLAGDTQYF
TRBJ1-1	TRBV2	CASSGGPLNTEAFF
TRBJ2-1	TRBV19	CASRGGQGLSYNEQFF
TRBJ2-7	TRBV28	CASSLLFGRNAYEQYF
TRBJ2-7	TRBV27	CAAVSTGYEQYF
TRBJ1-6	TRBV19	CASSPGQQGSPLHF
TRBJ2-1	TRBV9	CASSETGTLRNEQFF
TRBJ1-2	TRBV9	CASSPLSSDYGYTF
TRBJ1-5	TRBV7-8	CASSPDRYNQPQHF
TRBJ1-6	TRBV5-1	CASRGQEYNSPLHF
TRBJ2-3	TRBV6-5	CASSLLAGTTDTQYF
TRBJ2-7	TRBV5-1	CASSLGQGGYEQYF
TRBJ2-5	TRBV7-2	CASSARGSGRETQYF
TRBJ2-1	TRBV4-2	CASSQDPQGDYNEQFF
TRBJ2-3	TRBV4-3	CASSQASAGGSDTQYF
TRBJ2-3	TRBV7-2	CASSPGEWDTQYF
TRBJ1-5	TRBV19	CASSPTGEWDQPQHF
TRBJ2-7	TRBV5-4	CASSLQTGGEQYF
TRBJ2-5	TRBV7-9	CASSLGRMDNLETQYF
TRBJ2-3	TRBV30	CAWTRGVTDTQYF
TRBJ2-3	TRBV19	CASSPSPGRGQYF
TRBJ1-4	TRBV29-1	CSVGQGAGEKLFF
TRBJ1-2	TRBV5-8	CASSLGPGGPGYTF
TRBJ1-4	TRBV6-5	CASSPGAEKLFF
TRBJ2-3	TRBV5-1	CASSRVGLAGSTDTQYF
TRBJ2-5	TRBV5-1	CASSLAGPTSGGAEETQYF
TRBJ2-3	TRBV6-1	CASSEGGGYTDTQYF
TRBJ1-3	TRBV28	CASSPRPGRGALSGNTIYF
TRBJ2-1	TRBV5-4	CASSTARDRGKNEQFF
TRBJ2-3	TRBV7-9	CASSFSPGGLTDTQYF